Shown below are 28 T cell receptor beta chains from a single sample sequenced in a study of CD8 T cells in Susac syndrome. Random hexamers served to reverse transcribe roughly 0.45 to 1 ug RNA. TCRdb called the immunoSEQ multiplex PCR reads again in MiXCR, with one record for every CDR3 protein. The sample lists approximately 120,000 distinct CDR3 sequences, approximately 95% seen once, with 0.25% to 0.35% in the top ten. Sequencing used CD8+ T cells from PBMCs. The receptors shown here come from a human donor with multiple sclerosis.

This chain uses TRBV2 with TRBJ2-7, with TRBD2 matching over 14 bases. The length of the CDR3 is 18 residues. The germline V gene encodes CDR1 SNHLY and CDR2 FYNNEI. Trimming at V came to 3 bases and at J to 0 bases, leaving 7 bases not matched to a gene. CDR3 DNA: TGTGCCAGCAGTGAGGGGGGGACTAGCGGGGGCCTCTCCTACGAGCAGTACTTC. Residues: CASSEGGTSGGLSYEQYF. Full variable domain (remainder filled in from reference TRBV2 and TRBJ2-7): EPEVTQTPSHQVTQMGQEVILRCVPISNHLYFYWYRQILGQKVEFLVSFYNNEISEKSEIFDDQFSVERPDGSNFTLKIRSTKLEDSAMYFCASSEGGTSGGLSYEQYFGPGTRLTVT.

The chain is built from TRBV20-1 and TRBJ1-3; D not certain. The germline CDR1 and CDR2 sequences are DFQATT and SNEGSKA (reference sequence). This CDR3 is built from 18 residues. The V and J ends lost 1 base and 4 bases respectively, with 23 bases between them. CDR3 amino acids: CSARGPPKAEEFGNTIYF. The CDR3 DNA is TGCAGTGCTAGAGGGCCCCCCAAGGCGGAGGAGTTCGGAAACACCATATATTTT.

The chain recombines TRBV7-2 with TRBJ2-3; no clear D gene. The CDR3 contains 14 residues. Trimming left V 0 bases short and J 4 bases short, with 8 bases between. From germline, CDR1 is SGHTA and CDR2 FQGNSA. CDR3 nucleotides: TGTGCCAGCAGCTTAGCGGCCAGCTCAGATACGCAGTATTTT. Translation gives CASSLAASSDTQYF.

J is TRBJ1-6 and V is TRBV7-8; D is possibly TRBD1 (5 bases). The CDR3 is 18 residues long. Trimming removed 4 bases at V and 0 bases at J, with 16 bases between. CDR1 is SGHVS and CDR2 is FQNEAQ in the germline V gene. DNA of the CDR3: TGTGCCAGCAGCTCCCCGGTTTCGGGGGGCTCCTATAATTCACCCCTCCACTTT. Its translation: CASSSPVSGGSYNSPLHF. Variable domain in full (rest from reference TRBV7-8 and TRBJ1-6): GAGVSQSPRYKVAKRGQDVALRCDPISGHVSLFWYQQALGQGPEFLTYFQNEAQLDKSGLPSDRFFAERPEGSVSTLKIQRTQQEDSAVYLCASSSPVSGGSYNSPLHFGNGTRLTVT.

The rearrangement uses TRBV12-3 or TRBV12-4 and TRBJ2-1, with 9 positions matching TRBD1. CDR3 length: 17 amino acids. V was pared by 5 bases and J by 6 bases, with 14 bases of the junction left unmatched. In nucleotides, the CDR3 is TGTGCCAGCAGTCCCCCCCGGGGACAGGGAAATTCCAATGAGCAGTTCTTC. The encoded protein is CASSPPRGQGNSNEQFF.

The chain uses TRBV7-9 and TRBJ1-2; D unresolved. The germline V gene has CDR1 SEHNR and CDR2 FQNEAQ (reference sequence). The CDR3 totals 15 residues. The V and J ends lost 5 bases and 0 bases respectively, with 13 bases between them. The CDR3 loop is CASSPPGPANYGYTF. CDR3 nucleotide sequence: TGTGCCAGCAGCCCGCCGGGCCCGGCTAACTATGGCTACACCTTC.

V and J are TRBV25-1 and TRBJ1-1; TRBD1 is a possible D gene (5 bases). This CDR3 region has 13 residues. CDR1 is MGHDK, CDR2 SYGVNS, per germline. V gave up 7 bases and J gave up 7 bases, with 16 bases separating them. The CDR3 DNA reads as TGTGCCAGCACTCCCCTAGGGACGGATGAAGCTTTCTTT. Translating gives CASTPLGTDEAFF. Drawing the rest from reference TRBV25-1 and TRBJ1-1, the complete variable domain is EADIYQTPRYLVIGTGKKITLECSQTMGHDKMYWYQQDPGMELHLIHYSYGVNSTEKGDLSSESTVSRIRTEHFPLTLESARPSHTSQYLCASTPLGTDEAFFGQGTRLTVV.

CDR3 coding DNA: TGTGCCAGCAGTTTGGGTGGGGCCGCTCGGAACACCATATATTTT. Translating it yields CASSLGGAARNTIYF. The chain carries TRBV12-3 or TRBV12-4 and TRBJ1-3, with D possibly TRBD1 on 5 matching bases. The CDR3 totals 15 residues. The V and J ends lost 3 bases and 7 bases respectively, with 16 bases between them.

The chain combines TRBV12-3 or TRBV12-4 with TRBJ2-2; weak D call: TRBD1 (6 bases). Trimming shortened V by 11 bases and J by 3 bases, and 19 bases separated the two germline ends. The CDR3 is 15 residues long. For the CDR3, the DNA is TGTGCCGGGAAAACAGGGATAGGGGACACCGGGGAGCTGTTTTTT. Residues: CAGKTGIGDTGELFF.

J is TRBJ1-4 and V is TRBV15, with D possibly matching TRBD1 (5 bases). Germline lookup yields CDR1 LNHNV and CDR2 YYDKDF (reference sequence). The V and J ends lost 5 bases and 8 bases respectively, with 15 bases between them. This CDR3 contains 14 residues. CDR3: CATSVGESDEKLFF. The CDR3 DNA reads as TGTGCCACCAGCGTAGGGGAGTCGGACGAAAAACTGTTTTTT.

The chain employs TRBV7-9 and TRBJ2-1, with D possibly matching TRBD2 (5 bases). Trimming removed 4 bases from V and 3 bases from J, with 19 bases in between. The CDR3 consists of 17 residues. CDR1 and CDR2 from the germline V gene are SEHNR and FQNEAQ (reference sequence). For the CDR3, the DNA is TGTGCCAGCAGCTCCTCTTTCGACTATCCCGACTACAATGAGCAGTTCTTC. Residues: CASSSSFDYPDYNEQFF. Using reference TRBV7-9 and TRBJ2-1 for the parts outside the CDR3, the full variable domain is DTGVSQNPRHKITKRGQNVTFRCDPISEHNRLYWYRQTLGQGPEFLTYFQNEAQLEKSRLLSDRFSAERPKGSFSTLEIQRTEQGDSAMYLCASSSSFDYPDYNEQFFGPGTRLTVL.

The genes are TRBV9 and TRBJ2-3; D unresolved. Germline V lookup: CDR1 SGDLS, CDR2 YYNGEE. There are 15 residues in the CDR3. V dropped 0 bases and J dropped 6 bases, with 14 bases sitting between them. The CDR3 DNA reads TGTGCCAGCAGCGTAGGCCGCGGCTTAGGGGATACGCAGTATTTT. Protein sequence: CASSVGRGLGDTQYF.

The chain uses TRBV20-1 and TRBJ2-1; a possible D gene is TRBD1 (6 bases). The V end lost 4 bases, the J end lost 8 bases, and 9 bases lay between the germline ends. This CDR3 is 11 amino acids long. The germline V gene encodes CDR1 DFQATT and CDR2 SNEGSKA (reference sequence). CDR3 nucleotide sequence: TGCAGTGCTAACAGGGTCGATGAGCAGTTCTTC. Translation: CSANRVDEQFF.

The CDR3 sequence: CASSLRLAGGPGTGELFF. The CDR3, as DNA: TGTGCCAGTAGTTTGAGACTAGCGGGAGGGCCGGGCACCGGGGAGCTGTTTTTT. The chain joins TRBV19 to TRBJ2-2, with 14 nucleotides matching TRBD2. J was trimmed by 4 bases and V by 5 bases; bases with no gene match: 9. CDR1 and CDR2 (germline): LNHDA, SQIVND (reference sequence). CDR3 length equals 18 residues.

This sequence joins TRBV7-9 and TRBJ2-1; the match to TRBD2 covers 7 bases. The CDR3 is 15 residues long. The germline V gene encodes CDR1 SEHNR and CDR2 FQNEAQ (reference sequence). With V trimmed by 5 bases and J by 7 bases, 11 bases remained unmatched. The CDR3 DNA is TGTGCCAGCAGCCCCTTTGTGGGGGGGACGAATGAGCAGTTCTTC. Amino acid sequence: CASSPFVGGTNEQFF.

The chain uses TRBV23-1 and TRBJ2-7; no clear D gene. TRBV23-1 is sorted into the ORF group, with uncertain function. V was pared by 10 bases and J by 5 bases, with 9 bases between. This CDR3 comprises 10 residues. The CDR3 nucleotides read TGCGCCAACAAGGGTGACGAGCAGTACGTC. It specifies CANKGDEQYV.

The J gene is TRBJ2-3, the V gene TRBV10-2, with 9 bases identical to TRBD2. J was trimmed by 2 bases and V by 3 bases; bases with no gene match: 6. The CDR3 is 16 residues long. CDR1 WSHSY and CDR2 SAAADI come from the germline V gene. The CDR3 DNA follows: TGCGCCAGCAGTGACGTAGCGGGGGACCTCACAGATACGCAGTATTTT. It is translated as CASSDVAGDLTDTQYF.

The V gene is TRBV12-3 or TRBV12-4, the J gene TRBJ1-3; D ambiguous. The CDR3 covers 11 residues. V gave up 7 bases and J gave up 2 bases, with 3 bases separating them. Here the CDR3 DNA reads TGTGCCAGCACCCCTGGAAACACCATATATTTT. Translation: CASTPGNTIYF.

The chain uses TRBV12-3 or TRBV12-4 and TRBJ2-5; D not certain. There are 11 residues in the CDR3. Trimming stripped 2 bases from V and 9 bases from J, with 7 bases between. This CDR3 is CASSLSGPQYF. The CDR3 DNA is TGTGCCAGCAGTTTATCCGGGCCCCAGTACTTC.

The chain joins TRBV5-1 to TRBJ2-7; D not certain. The CDR3 covers 13 residues. The germline V gene encodes CDR1 SGHRS and CDR2 YFSETQ. Between the trimmed V and J ends, which lost 2 bases and 3 bases, there was a span of 9 bases. The CDR3 DNA reads TGCGCCAGCAGCTTAACCCCTTACTACGAGCAGTACGTC. Protein sequence: CASSLTPYYEQYV.

This clonotype has a handful of counts. The V call is TRBV29-1, the J call TRBJ1-5, with a weak D call TRBD1 (6 bases). The germline V gene has CDR1 SQVTM and CDR2 ANQGSEA. This CDR3 contains 14 residues. Trimming removed 5 bases from V and 10 bases from J, with 21 bases in between. The CDR3 DNA reads TGCAGCGTTCAAATCGAGGCGGGGGGCTATCCCCAGCATTTT. Its protein product is CSVQIEAGGYPQHF.

This clonotype was counted between two and nine times. The rearrangement joins TRBV5-6 to TRBJ1-1; D gene ambiguous. Trimming took 5 bases from V and 0 from J, leaving 8 bases between them. The germline gives CDR1 SGHDT, CDR2 YYEEEE. The CDR3 has 13 residues. The CDR3, as DNA: TGTGCCAGCAGTAGACGGGTGAACACTGAAGCTTTCTTT. Residues: CASSRRVNTEAFF.

The chain combines TRBV6-4 with TRBJ1-5, with TRBD1 identical over 9 bases. The CDR3 has 15 amino acids. The ends lost 6 bases at V and 3 bases at J; junction bases unmatched: 6. Germline V gene lookup returns CDR1 MRHNA and CDR2 SNTAGT. CDR3 coding DNA: TGTGCCAGCAGATCGGGACAGGGTACCAATCAGCCCCAGCATTTT. Translated, it gives CASRSGQGTNQPQHF.

This rearrangement joins TRBV7-8 to TRBJ2-7; tentatively, D is TRBD1 (8 bases). Germline values: CDR1 SGHVS, CDR2 FQNEAQ. V lost 5 bases and J 2 bases, leaving 25 bases between the germline ends. This CDR3 comprises 18 residues. CDR3 nucleotide sequence: TGTGCCAGCAGCCAGGGGGCGGGGGCCAGCCCACAAACCTACGAGCAGTACTTC. It is translated as CASSQGAGASPQTYEQYF.

CDR3 amino acids: CSDRTVYEQYF. CDR3 in DNA: TGCAGCGACAGGACAGTTTACGAGCAGTACTTC. The chain has TRBV29-1 and TRBJ2-7, with D perhaps matching TRBD1 (6 bases). Germline assignment: CDR1 SQVTM and CDR2 ANQGSEA. V was pared by 7 bases and J by 4 bases, with 11 bases between. This CDR3 is built from 11 residues.

This clonotype was recorded only once. This chain uses TRBV7-9 with TRBJ2-1; 9 bases agree with TRBD2. V gave up 6 bases and J gave up 6 bases; unmatched junction bases: 18. The CDR3 sequence is 18 residues long. From germline, CDR1 is SEHNR and CDR2 FQNEAQ (reference sequence). The CDR3 nucleotides are TGTGCCAGCAGGCCCCGGGGTGATAGCGGGAGTAATTTCAATGAGCAGTTCTTC. Translation gives CASRPRGDSGSNFNEQFF.

V and J are TRBV5-1 and TRBJ2-7; tentatively, D is TRBD2 (7 bases). The CDR3 totals 18 residues. The V end lost 4 bases, the J end lost 3 bases, and 26 bases lay between the germline ends. Germline values: CDR1 SGHRS, CDR2 YFSETQ. The CDR3 is CASSIVPWAMGGLYEQYV. The CDR3, as DNA: TGCGCCAGCAGCATAGTACCCTGGGCGATGGGGGGGCTCTACGAGCAGTACGTC.

This sequence joins TRBV27 and TRBJ2-3; 7 bases are shared with TRBD1. Germline trimming cut 5 bases from V and 2 bases from J; bases unmatched to any gene: 7. The CDR3 sequence is 15 residues long. Germline V lookup: CDR1 MNHEY, CDR2 SMNVEV (reference sequence). The CDR3 nucleotides read TGTGCCAGCAGTAGGCACAGGGGCGTCACAGATACGCAGTATTTT. Translation: CASSRHRGVTDTQYF.